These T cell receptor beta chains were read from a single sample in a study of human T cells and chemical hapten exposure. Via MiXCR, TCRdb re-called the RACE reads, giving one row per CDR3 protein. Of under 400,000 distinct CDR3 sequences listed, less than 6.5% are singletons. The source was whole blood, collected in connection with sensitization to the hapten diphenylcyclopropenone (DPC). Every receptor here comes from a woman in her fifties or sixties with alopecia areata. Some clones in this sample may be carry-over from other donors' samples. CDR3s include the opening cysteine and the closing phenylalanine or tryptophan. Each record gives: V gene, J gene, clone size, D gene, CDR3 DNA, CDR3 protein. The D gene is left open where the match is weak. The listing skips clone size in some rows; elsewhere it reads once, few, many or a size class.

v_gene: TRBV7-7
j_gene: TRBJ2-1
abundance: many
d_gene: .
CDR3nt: TGTGCCAGCAGCCCCGGACAGAACAATGAGCAGTTCTTC
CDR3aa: CASSPGQNNEQFF

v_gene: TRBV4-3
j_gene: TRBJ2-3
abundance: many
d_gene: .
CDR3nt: TGCGCCAGCAGCCAAGATACCGCCGATACGCAGTATTTT
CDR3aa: CASSQDTADTQYF

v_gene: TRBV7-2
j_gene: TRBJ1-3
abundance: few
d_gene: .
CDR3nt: TGTGCCAGCAGCGCGGACACCCAGTCCCCTGGAAACACCATATATTTT
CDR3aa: CASSADTQSPGNTIYF

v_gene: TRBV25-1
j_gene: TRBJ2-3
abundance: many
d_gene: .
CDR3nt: TGTGCCAGCGCAAGGGGCGGGGTCTCTGGTACGCAGTATTTT
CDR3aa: CASARGGVSGTQYF

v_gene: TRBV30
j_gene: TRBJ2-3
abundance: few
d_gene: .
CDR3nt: TGTGCCTGGAAGGGGACCTGGTTAGATACGCAGTATTTT
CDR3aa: CAWKGTWLDTQYF

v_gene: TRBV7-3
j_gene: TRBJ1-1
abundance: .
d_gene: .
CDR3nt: TGTGCCAGCAGCCGCAGAAGGAGCACTGAAGCTTTCTTT
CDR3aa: CASSRRRSTEAFF

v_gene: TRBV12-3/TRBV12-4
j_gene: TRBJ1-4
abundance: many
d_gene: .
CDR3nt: TGTGCCAGCAGTCTTCCGTCGGATGAAAAACTGTTTTTT
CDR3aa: CASSLPSDEKLFF

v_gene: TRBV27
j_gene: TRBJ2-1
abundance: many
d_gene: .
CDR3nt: TGTGCCAGCAGTCCAGGGGGGAAGTACAATGAGCAGTTCTTC
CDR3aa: CASSPGGKYNEQFF

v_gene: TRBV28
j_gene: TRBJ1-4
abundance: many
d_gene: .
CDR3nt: TGTGCCAGCACCCCCCCGACGGGGGCCCATGAAAAACTGTTTTTT
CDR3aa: CASTPPTGAHEKLFF

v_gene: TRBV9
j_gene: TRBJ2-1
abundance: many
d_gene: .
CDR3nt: TGTGCCAGCAGCCCCGAACTAGGGGCTACAGGGAATGAGCAGTTCTTC
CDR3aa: CASSPELGATGNEQFF

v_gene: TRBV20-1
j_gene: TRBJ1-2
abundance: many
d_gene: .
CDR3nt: TGCAGTGCCCCCCCAAGGGCAGGGGAAACGAATGGCTACACCTTC
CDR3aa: CSAPPRAGETNGYTF

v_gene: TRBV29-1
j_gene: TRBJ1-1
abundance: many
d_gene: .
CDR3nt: TGCAGCGTTCGACAGACTTTGAACACTGAAGCTTTCTTT
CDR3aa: CSVRQTLNTEAFF

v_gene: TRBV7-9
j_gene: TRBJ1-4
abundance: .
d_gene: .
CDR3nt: TGTGCCAGCAGCTTCAGGGATGTTAGTGAAAAACTGTTTTTT
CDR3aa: CASSFRDVSEKLFF

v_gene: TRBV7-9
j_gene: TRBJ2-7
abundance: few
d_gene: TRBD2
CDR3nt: TGTGCCAGCAGCCTAGCGGGGTCCAACGAGCAGTACTTC
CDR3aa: CASSLAGSNEQYF

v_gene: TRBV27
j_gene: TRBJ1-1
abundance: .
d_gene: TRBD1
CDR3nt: TGTGCCAGCAGTTCCCGCCTTCTAACCCGGGACAGGGGGAACACTGAAGCTTTCTTT
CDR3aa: CASSSRLLTRDRGNTEAFF

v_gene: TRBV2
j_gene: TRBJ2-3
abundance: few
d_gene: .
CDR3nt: TGTGCCAGCAGTGTGGGACACCCTAGCACAGATACGCAGTATTTT
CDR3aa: CASSVGHPSTDTQYF

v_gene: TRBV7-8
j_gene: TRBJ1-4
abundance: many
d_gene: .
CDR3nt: TGTGCCAGCACCTTGACCCCTGCAACTAATGAAAAACTGTTTTTT
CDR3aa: CASTLTPATNEKLFF

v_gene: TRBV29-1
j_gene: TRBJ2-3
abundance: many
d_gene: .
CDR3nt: TGCAGCGTTCTGGCTAGCTCTGATACGCAGTATTTT
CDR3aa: CSVLASSDTQYF

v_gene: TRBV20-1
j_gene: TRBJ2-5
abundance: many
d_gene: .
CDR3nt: TGCAGTGCTATTGGGAGTCAAGAGACCCAGTACTTC
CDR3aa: CSAIGSQETQYF

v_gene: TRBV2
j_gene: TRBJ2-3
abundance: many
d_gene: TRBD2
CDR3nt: TGTGCCAGCCTTACGGGGGGGACTGGCGGAGATACGCAGTATTTT
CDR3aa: CASLTGGTGGDTQYF

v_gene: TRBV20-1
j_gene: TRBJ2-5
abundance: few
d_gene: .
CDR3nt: TGCAGTGCTAGAGATTGGGTAGCGAGCCAAGAGACCCAGTACTTC
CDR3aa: CSARDWVASQETQYF

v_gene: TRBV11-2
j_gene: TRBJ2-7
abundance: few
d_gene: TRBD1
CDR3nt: TGTGCCAGCAGCGCAGCGGGACAGGGCTACGAGCAGTACTTC
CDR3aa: CASSAAGQGYEQYF

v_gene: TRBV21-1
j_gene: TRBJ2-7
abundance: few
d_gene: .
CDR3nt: TGTGCCAGCAGCAAACGGGGTTTCTCCTACGAGCAGTACTTC
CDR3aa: CASSKRGFSYEQYF

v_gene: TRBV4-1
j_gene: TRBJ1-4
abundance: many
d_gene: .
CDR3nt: TGCGCCAGCAGCCAAGAGGCCGGGTTAGGAGAAAAACTGTTTTTT
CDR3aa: CASSQEAGLGEKLFF

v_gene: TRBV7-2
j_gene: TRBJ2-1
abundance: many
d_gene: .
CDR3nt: TGTGCCAGCAGCTCCCGACGGGAGATTAATGAGCAGTTCTTC
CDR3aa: CASSSRREINEQFF

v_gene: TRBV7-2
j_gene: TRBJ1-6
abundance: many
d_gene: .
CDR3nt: TGTGCCAGCAGCTTTTACAGCGGGGTCATAGCCTCACCCCTCCACTTT
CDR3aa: CASSFYSGVIASPLHF

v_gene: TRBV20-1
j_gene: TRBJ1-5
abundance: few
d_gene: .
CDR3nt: TGCAGTGCTAGAGAGACGGGGCGGCAGCCCCAGCATTTT
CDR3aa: CSARETGRQPQHF

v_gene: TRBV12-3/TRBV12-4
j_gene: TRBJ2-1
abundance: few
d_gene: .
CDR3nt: TGTGCCAGCAGCCTGGTGGTCGAGCAGTTCTTC
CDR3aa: CASSLVVEQFF

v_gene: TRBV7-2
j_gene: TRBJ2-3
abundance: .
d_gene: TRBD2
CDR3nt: TGTGCCAGCAGCTTTTCCGGGACTAGCGGAAAAACGCAGTATTTT
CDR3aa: CASSFSGTSGKTQYF

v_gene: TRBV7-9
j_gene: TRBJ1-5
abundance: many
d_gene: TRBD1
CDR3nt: TGTGCCAGCAGCTTAGAGGGACAGGTTAATCAGCCCCAGCATTTT
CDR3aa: CASSLEGQVNQPQHF

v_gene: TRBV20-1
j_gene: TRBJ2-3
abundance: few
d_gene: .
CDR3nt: TGCAGTGCTACCAAGGGCGGTGGGATAGATACGCAGTATTTT
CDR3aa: CSATKGGGIDTQYF

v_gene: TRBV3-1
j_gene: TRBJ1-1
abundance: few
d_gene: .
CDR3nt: TGTGCCAGCAGCCCGGTACGACAAGGCACTGAAGCTTTCTTT
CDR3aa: CASSPVRQGTEAFF

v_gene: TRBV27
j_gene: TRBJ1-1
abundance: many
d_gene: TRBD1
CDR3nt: TGTGCCAGCAGTTTATTCGGACAGGGGGCCTATGAAGCTTTCTTT
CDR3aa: CASSLFGQGAYEAFF

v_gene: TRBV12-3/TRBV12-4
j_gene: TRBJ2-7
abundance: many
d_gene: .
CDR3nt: TGTGCCAGCAGTTGGGACATCGGTAGGGGAGAGCAGTACTTC
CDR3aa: CASSWDIGRGEQYF

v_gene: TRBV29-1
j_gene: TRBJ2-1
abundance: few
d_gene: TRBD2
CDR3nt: TGCAGCGTTGCGGGAGGAGGCTCCTACAATGAGCAGTTCTTC
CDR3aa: CSVAGGGSYNEQFF

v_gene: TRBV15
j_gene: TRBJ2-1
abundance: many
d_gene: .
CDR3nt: TGTGCCACCAGCAGCCCGGGGCGAGGGGCCTTTATGGATGAGCAGTTCTTC
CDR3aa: CATSSPGRGAFMDEQFF

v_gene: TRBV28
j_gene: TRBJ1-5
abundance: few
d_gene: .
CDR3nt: TGTGCCAGCAAAGAGATCAATCAGCCCCAGCATTTT
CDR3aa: CASKEINQPQHF

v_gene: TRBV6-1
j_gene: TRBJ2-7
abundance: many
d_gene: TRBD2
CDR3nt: TGTGCCAGCAGTGAAGGGACTAGCGCCGCCTACGAGCAGTACTTC
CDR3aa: CASSEGTSAAYEQYF

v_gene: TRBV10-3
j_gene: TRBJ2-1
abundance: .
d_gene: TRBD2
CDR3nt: TGTGCCATCAGTCCCAGTCTAGCGGGGGCCTACAATGAGCAGTTCTTC
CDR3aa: CAISPSLAGAYNEQFF

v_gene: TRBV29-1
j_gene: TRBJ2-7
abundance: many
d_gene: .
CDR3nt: TGCAGCGTTGGTCGGGGGCCGAGCGAGCAGTACTTC
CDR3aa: CSVGRGPSEQYF

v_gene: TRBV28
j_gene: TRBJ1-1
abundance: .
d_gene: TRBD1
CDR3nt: TGTGCCAGCAGTCGACAGGGGGAACGCGAAACTTTCTTT
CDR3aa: CASSRQGERETFF

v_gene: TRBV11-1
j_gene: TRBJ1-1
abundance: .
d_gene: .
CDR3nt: TGTGCCAGCAGCCGCTTTGGCACTGAAGCTTTCTTT
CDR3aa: CASSRFGTEAFF

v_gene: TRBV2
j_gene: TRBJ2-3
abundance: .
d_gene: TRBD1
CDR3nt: TGTGCCAGCAGTGCCGGGGACAGGTCACCGGATACGCAGTATTTT
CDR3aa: CASSAGDRSPDTQYF

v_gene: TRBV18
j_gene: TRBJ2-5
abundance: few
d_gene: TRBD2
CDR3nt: TGTGCCAGCTCACCACCACGGGGGGGCGAGGAGACCCAGTACTTC
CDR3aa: CASSPPRGGEETQYF